This T cell receptor beta chain was sequenced for a study of T cells after posttransplantation cyclophosphamide. Clones were read by immunoSEQ multiplex PCR, and TCRdb kept only the in-frame ones, dropping some. The sample yields 7,500 to 10,000 clones, roughly 98% seen once. The naive gate required viable CD3+CD4+ or CD3+CD8+ cells with CCR7+CD45RA+CD45RO-CD95-CD27+CD28+ phenotype. In the case of this clone: The antigen is undetermined.

In germline, CDR1 is SGHRS, CDR2 YFSETQ. V dropped 1 base and J dropped 8 bases, with 5 bases sitting between them. The CDR3 is made up of 11 amino acids. The study's findings and limits: Skin or GI-infiltrating T cells shared few TRB sequences with blood.

The sequence came from a woman in her sixties or seventies in good health, CMV-negative, and a related stem cell transplant donor. The chain recombines TRBV5-1 with TRBJ2-3; D call uncertain. The sample was naive CD4+ T cells sorted from PBMCs. DNA for the CDR3: TGCGCCAGCAGCTTGCAGGTTACGCAGTATTTT. It codes for CASSLQVTQYF.